The present TCR beta chain was sequenced within a study of blood T cell repertoires in COVID-19. Across the study: Some COVID-19 samples were acute and others convalescent; all came from the United States, Italy and Spain. Nucleic acid was either cDNA or gDNA, and it came from T cells, B-cell-depleted T cells, or PBMCs.

The CDR3 extends over 14 amino acids. The V end lost 7 bases, the J end lost 3 bases, and 13 bases lay between the germline ends. The V gene's germline CDR1 is SEHNR and CDR2 FQNEAQ (reference sequence). In the source study's methods: How many nucleated cells were present was estimated from reference gene primer amplification. The data were produced by immunoSEQ multiplex PCR, yet TCRdb's version contains in-frame clones alone and is incomplete. That table supplies the V and J calls and clone size; D and trimming were determined from the DNA. In the table there are about 190,000 clones, 88% of which are singletons.

The gene calls are TRBV7-9 and TRBJ2-1; possible D gene TRBD1, 6 bases. The specimen sequenced was peripheral blood. The TCR sequence derives from a man between 40 and 49 years old with active or convalescent COVID-19. The CDR3 DNA sequence: TGTGCCAGCACCCGGACAGAAAGCTACAATGAGCAGTTCTTC. Translating gives CASTRTESYNEQFF.